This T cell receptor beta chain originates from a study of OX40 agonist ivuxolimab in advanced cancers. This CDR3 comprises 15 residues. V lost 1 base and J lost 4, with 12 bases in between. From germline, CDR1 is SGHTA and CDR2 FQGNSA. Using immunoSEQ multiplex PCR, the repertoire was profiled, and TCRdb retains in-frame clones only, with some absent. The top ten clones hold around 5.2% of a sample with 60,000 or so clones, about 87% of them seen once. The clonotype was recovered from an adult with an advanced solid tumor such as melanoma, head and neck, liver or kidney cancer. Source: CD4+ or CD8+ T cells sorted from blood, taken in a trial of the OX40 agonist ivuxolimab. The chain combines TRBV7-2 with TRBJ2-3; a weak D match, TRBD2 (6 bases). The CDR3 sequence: CASSLVGGNADTQYF. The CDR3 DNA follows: TGTGCCAGCAGCTTAGTCGGGGGTAACGCAGATACGCAGTATTTT.